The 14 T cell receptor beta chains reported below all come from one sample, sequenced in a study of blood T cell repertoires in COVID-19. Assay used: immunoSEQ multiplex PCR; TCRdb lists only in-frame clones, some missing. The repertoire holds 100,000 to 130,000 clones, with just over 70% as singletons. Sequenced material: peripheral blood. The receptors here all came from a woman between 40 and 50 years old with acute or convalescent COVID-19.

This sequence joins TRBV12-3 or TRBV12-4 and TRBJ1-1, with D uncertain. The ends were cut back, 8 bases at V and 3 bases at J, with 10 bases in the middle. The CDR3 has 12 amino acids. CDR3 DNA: TGTGCCAGCGTAAGGGAGTACACTGAAGCTTTCTTT. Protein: CASVREYTEAFF.

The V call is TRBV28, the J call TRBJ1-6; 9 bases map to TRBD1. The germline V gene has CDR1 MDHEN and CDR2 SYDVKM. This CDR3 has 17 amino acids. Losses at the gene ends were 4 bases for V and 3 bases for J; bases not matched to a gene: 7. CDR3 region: CASSSYSGQGYNSPLHF. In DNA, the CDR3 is TGTGCCAGCAGTTCCTACTCGGGACAGGGCTATAATTCACCCCTCCACTTT.

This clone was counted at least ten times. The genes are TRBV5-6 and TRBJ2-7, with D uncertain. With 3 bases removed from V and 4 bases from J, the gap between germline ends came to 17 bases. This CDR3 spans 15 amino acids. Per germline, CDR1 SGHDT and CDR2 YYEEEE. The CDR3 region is CASSSALPGAYEQYF. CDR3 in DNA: TGTGCCAGCAGCTCCGCCCTTCCGGGTGCGTACGAGCAGTACTTC.

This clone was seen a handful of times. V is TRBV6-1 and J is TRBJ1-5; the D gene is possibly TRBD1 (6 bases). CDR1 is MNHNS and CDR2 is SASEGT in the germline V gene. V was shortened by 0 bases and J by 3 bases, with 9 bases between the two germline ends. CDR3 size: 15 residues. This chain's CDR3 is CASSEATGPNQPQHF. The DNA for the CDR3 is TGTGCCAGCAGTGAAGCTACAGGGCCCAATCAGCCCCAGCATTTT.

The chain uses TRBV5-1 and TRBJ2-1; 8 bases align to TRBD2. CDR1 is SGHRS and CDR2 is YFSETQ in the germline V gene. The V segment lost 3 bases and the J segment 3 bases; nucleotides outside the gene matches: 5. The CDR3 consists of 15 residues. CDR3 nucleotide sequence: TGCGCCAGCAGCTCGGGACTAGAGGGCTACAATGAGCAGTTCTTC. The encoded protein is CASSSGLEGYNEQFF.

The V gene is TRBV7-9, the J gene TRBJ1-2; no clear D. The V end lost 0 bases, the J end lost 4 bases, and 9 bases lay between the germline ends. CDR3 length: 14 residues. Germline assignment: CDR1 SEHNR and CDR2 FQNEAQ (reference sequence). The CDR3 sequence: CASSLAAASYGYTF. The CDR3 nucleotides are TGTGCCAGCAGCTTAGCTGCGGCAAGCTATGGCTACACCTTC.

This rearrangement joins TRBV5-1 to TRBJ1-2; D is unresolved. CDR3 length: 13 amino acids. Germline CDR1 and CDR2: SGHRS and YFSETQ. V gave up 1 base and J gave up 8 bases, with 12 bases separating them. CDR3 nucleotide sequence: TGCGCCAGCAGCTTGTCGGGTTTAGAAGGCTACACCTTC. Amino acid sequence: CASSLSGLEGYTF.

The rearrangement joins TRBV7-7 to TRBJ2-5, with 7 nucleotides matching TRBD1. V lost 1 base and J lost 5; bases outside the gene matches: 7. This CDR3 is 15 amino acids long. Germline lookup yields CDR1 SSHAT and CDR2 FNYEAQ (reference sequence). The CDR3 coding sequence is TGTGCCAGCAGCTTAGACCCAGGGGGAAGGGAGACCCAGTACTTC. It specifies CASSLDPGGRETQYF. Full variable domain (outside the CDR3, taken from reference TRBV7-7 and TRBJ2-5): GAGVSQSPRYKVTKRGQDVTLRCDPISSHATLYWYQQALGQGPEFLTYFNYEAQPDKSGLPSDRFSAERPEGSISTLTIQRTEQRDSAMYRCASSLDPGGRETQYFGPGTRLLVL.

CDR3 sequence (DNA): TGTGCCAGCAGCCAAGCGTCTTCAACAGGGGGCTGGTATGGCTACACCTTC. Translating it yields CASSQASSTGGWYGYTF. V usage is TRBV3-1 (or the pseudogene TRBV3-2) and J usage is TRBJ1-2, with 9 positions matching TRBD1. The J segment lost 5 bases and the V segment lost 1 base, leaving 11 bases of the junction unmatched. Germline V gene sequence: CDR1 LGHDT, CDR2 YNNKEL (reference sequence). The CDR3 has 17 residues.

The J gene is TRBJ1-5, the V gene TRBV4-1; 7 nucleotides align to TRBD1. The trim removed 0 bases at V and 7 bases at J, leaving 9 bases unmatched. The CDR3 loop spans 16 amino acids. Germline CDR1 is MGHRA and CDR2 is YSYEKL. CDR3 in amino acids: CASSQENAGGRQPQHF. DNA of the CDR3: TGCGCCAGCAGCCAAGAAAACGCAGGGGGTAGGCAGCCCCAGCATTTT.

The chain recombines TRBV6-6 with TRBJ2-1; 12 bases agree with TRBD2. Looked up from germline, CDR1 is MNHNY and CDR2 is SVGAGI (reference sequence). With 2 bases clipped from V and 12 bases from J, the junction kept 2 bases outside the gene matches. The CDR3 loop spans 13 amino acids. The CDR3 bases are TGTGCCAGCAGTTACGTGACTAGCGGGGGGCAGTTCTTC. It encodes CASSYVTSGGQFF.

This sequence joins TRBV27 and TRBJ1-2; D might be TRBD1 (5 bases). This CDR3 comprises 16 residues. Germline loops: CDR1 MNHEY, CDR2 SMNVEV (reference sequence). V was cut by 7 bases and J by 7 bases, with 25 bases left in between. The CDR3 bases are TGTGCCAGCACTCCCCTGGGGCCGGCCGTGCCTATTGGCTACACCTTC. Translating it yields CASTPLGPAVPIGYTF.

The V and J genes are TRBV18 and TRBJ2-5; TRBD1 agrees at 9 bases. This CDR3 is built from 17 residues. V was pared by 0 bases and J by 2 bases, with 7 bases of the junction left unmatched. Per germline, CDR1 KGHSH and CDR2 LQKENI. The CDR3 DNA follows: TGTGCCAGCTCACCACCTCAGGCGGGACAGGGACAAGAGACCCAGTACTTC. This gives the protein CASSPPQAGQGQETQYF. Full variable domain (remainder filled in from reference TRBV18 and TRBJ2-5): NAGVMQNPRHLVRRRGQEARLRCSPMKGHSHVYWYRQLPEEGLKFMVYLQKENIIDESGMPKERFSAEFPKEGPSILRIQQVVRGDSAAYFCASSPPQAGQGQETQYFGPGTRLLVL.

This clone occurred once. For the CDR3, the DNA is TGCGCCAGCAGCTCGGGACAGCAACAAGAGACCCAGTACTTC. Its protein is CASSSGQQQETQYF. V is TRBV5-1 and J is TRBJ2-5; 7 nucleotides match TRBD1. The CDR3 has 14 amino acids. Trimming took 3 bases from V and 2 from J; bases not matched to a gene: 4. The V gene's germline CDR1 is SGHRS and CDR2 YFSETQ.